The sequence of this TCR beta chain was determined in a study of blood T cell repertoires in COVID-19. The method was immunoSEQ multiplex PCR; TCRdb's version includes in-frame clones alone and lacks a portion of them. The sample contains 110,000 to 150,000 clones, about 87% of which appear only once. Germline values: CDR1 KGHSH, CDR2 LQKENI. The CDR3 extends over 17 amino acids. The trim removed 2 bases at V and 4 bases at J, leaving 13 bases unmatched. The sample comprised PBMCs or T cells enriched from blood (not recorded which). V usage is TRBV18 and J usage is TRBJ2-7; the match to TRBD1 covers 8 bases. This sequence originates from a man aged 55 to 69 who had recovered from COVID-19. The CDR3 region is CASSPKGQGLLSYEQYF. The CDR3 DNA is TGTGCCAGCTCACCAAAAGGACAGGGCTTATTATCATACGAGCAGTACTTC.